This TCR beta chain was observed in a study of blood T cells in healthy people across ages. Ten or more counts support this clonotype. Germline CDR1 reads SGHVS; CDR2 reads FQNEAQ. The CDR3 spans 13 residues. V shed 3 bases and J shed 6 bases, with 10 bases lying between them. The use of a sample-barcoded 5' primer and a J-beta primer mix characterized a second PCR of roughly 7 to 12 cycles. Each CDR3 protein gets one entry after TCRdb re-called the 5' RACE reads with MiXCR. Counted here are 850,000 or so distinct CDR3 sequences, around 28% occurring once; the ten biggest clones make up around 16%. The J gene is TRBJ2-3, the V gene TRBV7-8; D gene unclear. The specimen sequenced was blood. This clonotype originated in a woman of 80 years or more in good health. As DNA, the CDR3 is TGTGCCAGCAGCTTTTCCAACGGGGATACGCAGTATTTT. Translation gives CASSFSNGDTQYF.